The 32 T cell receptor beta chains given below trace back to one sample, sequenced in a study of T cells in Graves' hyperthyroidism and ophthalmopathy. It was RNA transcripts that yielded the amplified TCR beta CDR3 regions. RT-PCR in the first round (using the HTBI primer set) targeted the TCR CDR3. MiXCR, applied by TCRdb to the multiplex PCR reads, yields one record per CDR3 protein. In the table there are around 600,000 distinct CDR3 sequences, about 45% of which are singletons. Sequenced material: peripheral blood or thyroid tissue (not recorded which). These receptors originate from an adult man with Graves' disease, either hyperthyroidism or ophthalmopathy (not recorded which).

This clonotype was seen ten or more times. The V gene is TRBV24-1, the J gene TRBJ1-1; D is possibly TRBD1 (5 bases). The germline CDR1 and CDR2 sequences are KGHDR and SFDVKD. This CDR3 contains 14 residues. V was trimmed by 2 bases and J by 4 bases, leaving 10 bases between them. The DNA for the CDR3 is TGTGCCACCAGTGATTCTGCAGGGCTCACTGAAGCTTTCTTT. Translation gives CATSDSAGLTEAFF.

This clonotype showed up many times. The CDR3 sequence is CASSTRLNTEAFF. CDR3 nucleotides: TGTGCCAGCAGCACACGTTTGAACACTGAAGCTTTCTTT. The rearrangement uses TRBV7-3 and TRBJ1-1; no clear D. Germline V lookup: CDR1 SGHTA, CDR2 FQGTGA. The CDR3 is made up of 13 amino acids. V lost 5 bases to trimming and J lost 0 bases, with 7 bases between them.

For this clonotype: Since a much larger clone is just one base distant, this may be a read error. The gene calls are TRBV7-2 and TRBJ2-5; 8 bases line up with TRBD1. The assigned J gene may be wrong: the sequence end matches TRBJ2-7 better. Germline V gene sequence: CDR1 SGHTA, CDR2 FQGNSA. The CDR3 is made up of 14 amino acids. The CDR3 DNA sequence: TGTGCCACCAGCTTACAGGGGGAGCGCAACGAGCAGTACTTC. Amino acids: CATSLQGERNEQYF.

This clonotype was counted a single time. The CDR3, as DNA: TGTGCCAGCACCCTACCTAGGGGAGAGACCCAGTACTTC. Its translation is CASTLPRGETQYF. The rearrangement links TRBV7-2 to TRBJ2-5; TRBD1 might be the D (5 bases). Trimming pared 7 bases from V and 4 bases from J, leaving 13 bases between. The germline V gene has CDR1 SGHTA and CDR2 FQGNSA. This CDR3 has 13 residues. Together with reference TRBV7-2 and TRBJ2-5, the CDR3 gives the full variable domain: GAGVSQSPSNKVTEKGKDVELRCDPISGHTALYWYRQSLGQGLEFLIYFQGNSAPDKSGLPSDRFSAERTGGSVSTLTIQRTQQEDSAVYLCASTLPRGETQYFGPGTRLLVL.

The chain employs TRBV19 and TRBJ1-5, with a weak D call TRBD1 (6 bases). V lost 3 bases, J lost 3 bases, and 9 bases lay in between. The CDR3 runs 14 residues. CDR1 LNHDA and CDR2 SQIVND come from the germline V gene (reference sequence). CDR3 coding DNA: TGTGCCAGTAGTATGAGGGGGTTCAATCAGCCCCAGCATTTT. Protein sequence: CASSMRGFNQPQHF.

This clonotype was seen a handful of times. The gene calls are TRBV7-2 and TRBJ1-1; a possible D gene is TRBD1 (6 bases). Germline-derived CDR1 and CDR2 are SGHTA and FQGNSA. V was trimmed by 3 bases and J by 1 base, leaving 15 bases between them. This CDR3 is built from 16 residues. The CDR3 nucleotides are TGTGCCAGCAGCTTGGGGCACAGGGATTCGAACACTGAAGCTTTCTTT. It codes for CASSLGHRDSNTEAFF.

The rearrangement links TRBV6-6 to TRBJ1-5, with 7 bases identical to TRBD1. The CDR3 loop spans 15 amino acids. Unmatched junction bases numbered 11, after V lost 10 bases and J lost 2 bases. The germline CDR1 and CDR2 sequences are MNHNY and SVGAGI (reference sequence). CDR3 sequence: CATLRRGLGNQPQHF. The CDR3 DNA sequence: TGTGCCACCTTGAGAAGGGGGCTCGGCAATCAGCCCCAGCATTTT.

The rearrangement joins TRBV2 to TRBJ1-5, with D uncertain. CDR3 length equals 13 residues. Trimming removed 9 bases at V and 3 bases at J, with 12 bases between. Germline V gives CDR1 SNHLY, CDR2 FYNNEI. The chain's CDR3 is CARGGGVNQPQHF. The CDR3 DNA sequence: TGTGCCAGGGGTGGTGGGGTCAATCAGCCCCAGCATTTT.

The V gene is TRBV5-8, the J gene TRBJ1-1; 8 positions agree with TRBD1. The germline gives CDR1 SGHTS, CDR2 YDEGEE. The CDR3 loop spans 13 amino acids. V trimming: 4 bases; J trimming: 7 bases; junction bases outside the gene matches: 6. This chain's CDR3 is CASSAPGQGEAFF. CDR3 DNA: TGTGCCAGCAGCGCTCCTGGACAGGGTGAAGCTTTCTTT.

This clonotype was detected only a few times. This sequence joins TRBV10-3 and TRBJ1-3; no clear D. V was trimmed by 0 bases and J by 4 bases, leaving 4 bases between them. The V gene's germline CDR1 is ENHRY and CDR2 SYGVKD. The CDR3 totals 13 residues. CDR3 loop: CAISESGGNTIYF. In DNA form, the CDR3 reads TGTGCCATCAGTGAGTCGGGGGGAAACACCATATATTTT.

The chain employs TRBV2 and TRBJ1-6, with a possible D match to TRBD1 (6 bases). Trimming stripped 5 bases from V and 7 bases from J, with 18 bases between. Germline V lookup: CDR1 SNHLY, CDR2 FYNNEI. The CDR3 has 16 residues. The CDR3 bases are TGTGCCAGCAGTTACTCTATGACAGGCCCGAATTCACCCCTCCACTTT. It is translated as CASSYSMTGPNSPLHF.

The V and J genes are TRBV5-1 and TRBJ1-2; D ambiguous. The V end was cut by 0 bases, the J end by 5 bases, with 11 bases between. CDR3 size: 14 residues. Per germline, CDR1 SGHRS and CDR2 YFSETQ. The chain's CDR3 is CASSLEPVDYGYTF. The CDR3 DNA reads TGCGCCAGCAGCTTGGAGCCGGTCGATTATGGCTACACCTTC. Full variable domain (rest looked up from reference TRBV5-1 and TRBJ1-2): KAGVTQTPRYLIKTRGQQVTLSCSPISGHRSVSWYQQTPGQGLQFLFEYFSETQRNKGNFPGRFSGRQFSNSRSEMNVSTLELGDSALYLCASSLEPVDYGYTFGSGTRLTVV.

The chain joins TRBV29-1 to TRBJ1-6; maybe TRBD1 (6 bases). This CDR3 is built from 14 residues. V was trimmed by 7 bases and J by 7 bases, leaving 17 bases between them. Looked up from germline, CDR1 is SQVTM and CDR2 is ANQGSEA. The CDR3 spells CSARTARGNSPLHF. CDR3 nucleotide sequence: TGCAGCGCCCGGACAGCCCGGGGGAATTCACCCCTCCACTTT.

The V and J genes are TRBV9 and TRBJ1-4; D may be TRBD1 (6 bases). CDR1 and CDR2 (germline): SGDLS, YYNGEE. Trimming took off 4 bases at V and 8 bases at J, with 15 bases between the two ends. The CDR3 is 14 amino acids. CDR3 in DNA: TGTGCCAGCAGCCACACAGGGTCGGGGGAAAAACTGTTTTTT. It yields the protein CASSHTGSGEKLFF.

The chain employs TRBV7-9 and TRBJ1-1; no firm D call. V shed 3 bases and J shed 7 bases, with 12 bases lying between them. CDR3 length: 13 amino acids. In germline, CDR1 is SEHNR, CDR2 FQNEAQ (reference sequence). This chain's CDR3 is CASSLYVGYEAFF. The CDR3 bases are TGTGCCAGCAGCTTGTACGTAGGGTATGAAGCTTTCTTT.

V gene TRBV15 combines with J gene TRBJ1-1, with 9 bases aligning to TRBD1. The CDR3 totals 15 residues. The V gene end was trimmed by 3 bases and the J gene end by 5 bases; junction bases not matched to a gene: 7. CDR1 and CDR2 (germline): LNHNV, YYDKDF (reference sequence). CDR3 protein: CATSSPNRGRTEAFF. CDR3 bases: TGTGCCACCAGCAGCCCTAACAGGGGGCGTACTGAAGCTTTCTTT.

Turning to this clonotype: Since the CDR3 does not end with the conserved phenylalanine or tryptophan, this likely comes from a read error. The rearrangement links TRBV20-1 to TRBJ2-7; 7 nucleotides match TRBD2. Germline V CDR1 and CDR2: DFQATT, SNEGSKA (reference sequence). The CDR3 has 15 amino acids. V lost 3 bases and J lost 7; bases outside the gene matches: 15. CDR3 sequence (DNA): TGCAGTGCTAGTTCGGGCGGGGCGGGAGTCAGGGAGCAGTACTTA. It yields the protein CSASSGGAGVREQYL.

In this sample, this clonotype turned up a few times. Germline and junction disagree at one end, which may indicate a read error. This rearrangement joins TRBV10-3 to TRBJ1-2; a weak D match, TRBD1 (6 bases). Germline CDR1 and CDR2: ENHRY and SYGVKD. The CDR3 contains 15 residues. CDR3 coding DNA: TGTGCCAGCAGTGAAGCTGGGGGCGGATTCCGTGGCTACACCTTC. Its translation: CASSEAGGGFRGYTF.

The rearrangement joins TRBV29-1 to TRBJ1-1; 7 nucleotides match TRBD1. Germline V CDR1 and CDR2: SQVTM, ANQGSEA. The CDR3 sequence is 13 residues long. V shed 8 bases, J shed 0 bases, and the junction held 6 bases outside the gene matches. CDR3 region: CSQEDRLNTEAFF. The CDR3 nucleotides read TGCAGCCAAGAGGACAGGCTGAACACTGAAGCTTTCTTT. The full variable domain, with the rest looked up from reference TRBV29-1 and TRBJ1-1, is SAVISQKPSRDICQRGTSLTIQCQVDSQVTMMFWYRQQPGQSLTLIATANQGSEATYESGFVIDKFPISRPNLTFSTLTVSNMSPEDSSIYLCSQEDRLNTEAFFGQGTRLTVV.

CDR3 amino acids: CATSTGQEEWNGYTF. CDR3 DNA sequence: TGTGCCACCAGCACGGGACAGGAAGAGTGGAATGGCTACACCTTC. The chain carries TRBV15 and TRBJ1-2; TRBD1 matches 8 bases. V shed 4 bases, J shed 6 bases, and the junction held 10 bases outside the gene matches. The germline V gene encodes CDR1 LNHNV and CDR2 YYDKDF (reference sequence). This CDR3 is built from 15 residues.

CDR3 sequence: CAISFDSEATNEKLFF. The CDR3, as DNA: TGTGCCATCAGTTTCGATTCAGAAGCAACTAATGAAAAACTGTTTTTT. V and J are TRBV10-3 and TRBJ1-4; D is ambiguous. With 5 bases removed from V and 0 bases from J, the gap between germline ends came to 13 bases. This CDR3 region has 16 residues. The germline gives CDR1 ENHRY, CDR2 SYGVKD.

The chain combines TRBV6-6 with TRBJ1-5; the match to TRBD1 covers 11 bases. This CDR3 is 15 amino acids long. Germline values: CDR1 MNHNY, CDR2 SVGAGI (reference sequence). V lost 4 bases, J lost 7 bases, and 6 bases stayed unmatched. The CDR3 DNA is TGTGCCAGCAGTTTAACCGGGACAGGGGGACAGCCCCAGCATTTT. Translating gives CASSLTGTGGQPQHF.

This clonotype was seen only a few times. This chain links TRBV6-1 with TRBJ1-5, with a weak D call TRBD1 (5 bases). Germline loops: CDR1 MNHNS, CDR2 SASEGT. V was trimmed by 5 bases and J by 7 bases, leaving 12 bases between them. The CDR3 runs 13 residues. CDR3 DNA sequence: TGTGCCAGCAGTCAAGGGGTAGACCAGCCCCAGCATTTT. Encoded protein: CASSQGVDQPQHF.

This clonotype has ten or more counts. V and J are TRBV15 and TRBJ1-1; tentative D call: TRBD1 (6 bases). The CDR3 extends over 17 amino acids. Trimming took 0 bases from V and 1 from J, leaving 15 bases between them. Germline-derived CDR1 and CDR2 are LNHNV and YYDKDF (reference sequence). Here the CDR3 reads CATSRDSGGRGNTEAFF. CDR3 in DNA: TGTGCCACCAGCAGAGATTCGGGGGGGCGCGGGAACACTGAAGCTTTCTTT. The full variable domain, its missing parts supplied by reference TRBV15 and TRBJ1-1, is DAMVIQNPRYQVTQFGKPVTLSCSQTLNHNVMYWYQQKSSQAPKLLFHYYDKDFNNEADTPDNFQSRRPNTSFCFLDIRSPGLGDTAMYLCATSRDSGGRGNTEAFFGQGTRLTVV.

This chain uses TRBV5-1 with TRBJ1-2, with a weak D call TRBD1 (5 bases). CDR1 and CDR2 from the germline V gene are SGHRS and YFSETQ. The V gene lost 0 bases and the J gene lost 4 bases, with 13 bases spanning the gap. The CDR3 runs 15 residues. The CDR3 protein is CASSLERGSTYGYTF. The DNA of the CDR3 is TGCGCCAGCAGCTTGGAGCGGGGGAGTACCTATGGCTACACCTTC.

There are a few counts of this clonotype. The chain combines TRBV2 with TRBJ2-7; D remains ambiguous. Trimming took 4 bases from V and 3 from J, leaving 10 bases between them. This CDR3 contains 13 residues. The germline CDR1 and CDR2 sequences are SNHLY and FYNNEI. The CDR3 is CASSVGDFYEQYF. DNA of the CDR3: TGTGCCAGCAGTGTTGGGGATTTCTACGAGCAGTACTTC.

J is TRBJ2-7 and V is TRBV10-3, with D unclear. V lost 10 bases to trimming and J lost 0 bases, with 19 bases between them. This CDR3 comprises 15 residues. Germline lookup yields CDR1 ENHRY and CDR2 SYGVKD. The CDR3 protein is CASSETHESSYEQYF. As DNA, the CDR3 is TGTGCCAGCAGCGAGACACATGAGAGCTCCTACGAGCAGTACTTC.

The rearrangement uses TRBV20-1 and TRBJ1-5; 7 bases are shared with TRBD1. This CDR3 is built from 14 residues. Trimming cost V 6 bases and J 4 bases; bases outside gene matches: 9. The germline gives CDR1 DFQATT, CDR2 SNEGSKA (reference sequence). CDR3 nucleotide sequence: TGCAGTGCCAGTAACCCGGGACAGAATCAGCCCCAGCATTTT. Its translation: CSASNPGQNQPQHF.

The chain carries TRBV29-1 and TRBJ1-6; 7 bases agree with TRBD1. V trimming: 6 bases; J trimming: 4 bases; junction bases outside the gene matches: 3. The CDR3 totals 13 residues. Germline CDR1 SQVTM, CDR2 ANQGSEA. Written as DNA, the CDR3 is TGCAGCGTATTGGGACAGTATAATTCACCCCTCCACTTT. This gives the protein CSVLGQYNSPLHF.

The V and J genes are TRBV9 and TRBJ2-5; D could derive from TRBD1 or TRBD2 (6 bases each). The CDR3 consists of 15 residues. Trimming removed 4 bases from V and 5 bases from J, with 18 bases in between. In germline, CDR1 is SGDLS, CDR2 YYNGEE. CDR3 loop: CASSQVRGAQETQYF. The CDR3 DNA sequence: TGTGCCAGCAGCCAAGTGAGGGGGGCGCAGGAGACCCAGTACTTC.

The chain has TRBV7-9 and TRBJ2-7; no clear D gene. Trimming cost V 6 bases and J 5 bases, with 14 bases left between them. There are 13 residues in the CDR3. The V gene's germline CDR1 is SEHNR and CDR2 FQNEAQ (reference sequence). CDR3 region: CASSYSLRDEQYF. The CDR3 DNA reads TGTGCCAGCAGTTACTCTCTACGGGACGAGCAGTACTTC.

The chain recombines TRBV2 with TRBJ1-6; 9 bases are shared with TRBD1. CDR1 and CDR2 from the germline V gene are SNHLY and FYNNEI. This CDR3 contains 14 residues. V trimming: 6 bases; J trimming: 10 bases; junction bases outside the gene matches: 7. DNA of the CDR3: TGTGCCAGCAGCGGACAGGGGTATAGGTCACCCCTCCACTTT. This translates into CASSGQGYRSPLHF.